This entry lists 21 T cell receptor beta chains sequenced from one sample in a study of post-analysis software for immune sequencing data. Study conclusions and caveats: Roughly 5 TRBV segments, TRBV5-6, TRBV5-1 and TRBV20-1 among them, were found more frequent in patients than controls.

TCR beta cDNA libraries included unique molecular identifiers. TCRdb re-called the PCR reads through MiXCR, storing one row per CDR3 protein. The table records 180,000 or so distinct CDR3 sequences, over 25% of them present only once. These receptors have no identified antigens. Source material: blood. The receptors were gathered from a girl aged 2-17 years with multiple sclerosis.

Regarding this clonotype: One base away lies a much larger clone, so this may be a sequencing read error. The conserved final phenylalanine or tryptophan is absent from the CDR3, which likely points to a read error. In nucleotides, the CDR3 is TGTGCCAGCAAATTAGCGGGTGGCACAGATACGCAGTATGTT. Its translation is CASKLAGGTDTQYV. V usage is TRBV27 and J usage is TRBJ2-3; 7 bases are shared with TRBD2. Germline CDR1 MNHEY, CDR2 SMNVEV (reference sequence). Trimming at V came to 7 bases and at J to 1 base, leaving 5 bases not matched to a gene. There are 14 residues in the CDR3.

CDR3 loop: CASSLYIPRTDTQYF. The CDR3 DNA sequence: TGTGCCAGCAGTTTGTACATTCCGAGAACAGATACGCAGTATTTT. The chain employs TRBV12-3 or TRBV12-4 and TRBJ2-3; D is ambiguous. The V end was cut by 3 bases, the J end by 3 bases, with 13 bases between. This CDR3 is built from 15 residues.

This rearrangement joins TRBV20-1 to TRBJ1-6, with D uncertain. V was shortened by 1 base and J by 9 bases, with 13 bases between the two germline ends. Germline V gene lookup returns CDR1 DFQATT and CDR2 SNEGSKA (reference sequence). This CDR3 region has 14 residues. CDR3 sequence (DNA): TGCAGTGCTAGAGTTGCGGAAACGACTTCACCCCTCCACTTT. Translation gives CSARVAETTSPLHF.

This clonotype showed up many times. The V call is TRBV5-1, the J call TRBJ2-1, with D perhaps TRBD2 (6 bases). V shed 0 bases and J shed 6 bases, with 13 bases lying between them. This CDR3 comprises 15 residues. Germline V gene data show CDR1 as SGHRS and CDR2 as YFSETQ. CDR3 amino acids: CASSLAGVTSNEQFF. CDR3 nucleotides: TGCGCCAGCAGCTTGGCGGGAGTAACGAGCAATGAGCAGTTCTTC.

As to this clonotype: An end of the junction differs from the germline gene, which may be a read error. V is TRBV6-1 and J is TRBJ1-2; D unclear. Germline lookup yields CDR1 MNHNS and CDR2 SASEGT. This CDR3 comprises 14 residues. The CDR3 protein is CASSETRSNCGYTF. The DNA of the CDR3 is TGTGCCAGCAGTGAGACACGTTCGAACTGTGGCTACACCTTC.

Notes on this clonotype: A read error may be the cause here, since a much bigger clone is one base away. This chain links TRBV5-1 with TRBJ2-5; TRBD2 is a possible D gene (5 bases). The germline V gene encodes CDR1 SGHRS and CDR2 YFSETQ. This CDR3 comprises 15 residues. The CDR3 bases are TGCGCCGGCAGCTTGGAATATCTTCCCGAGGGGACCCAGTACTTC. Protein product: CAGSLEYLPEGTQYF.

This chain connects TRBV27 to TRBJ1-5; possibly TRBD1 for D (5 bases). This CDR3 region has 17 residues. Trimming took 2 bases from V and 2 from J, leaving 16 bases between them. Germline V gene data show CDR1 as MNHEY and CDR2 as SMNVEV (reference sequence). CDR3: CASSLRGDARGNQPQHF. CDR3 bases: TGTGCCAGCAGTTTACGGGGGGATGCAAGGGGCAATCAGCCCCAGCATTTT.

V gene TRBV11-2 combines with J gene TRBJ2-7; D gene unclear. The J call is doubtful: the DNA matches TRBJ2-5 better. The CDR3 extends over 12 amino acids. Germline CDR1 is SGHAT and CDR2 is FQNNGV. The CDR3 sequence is CASSYDQRTQYF. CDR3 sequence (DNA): TGTGCCAGCAGCTACGACCAGAGGACCCAGTACTTC.

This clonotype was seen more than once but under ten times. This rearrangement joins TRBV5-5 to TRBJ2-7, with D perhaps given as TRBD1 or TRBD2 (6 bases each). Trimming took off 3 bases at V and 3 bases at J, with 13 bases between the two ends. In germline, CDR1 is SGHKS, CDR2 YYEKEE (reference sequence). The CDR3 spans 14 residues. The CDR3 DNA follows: TGTGCCAGCAGCTGGGGGGCCAAAGGCTACGAGCAGTACTTC. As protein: CASSWGAKGYEQYF.

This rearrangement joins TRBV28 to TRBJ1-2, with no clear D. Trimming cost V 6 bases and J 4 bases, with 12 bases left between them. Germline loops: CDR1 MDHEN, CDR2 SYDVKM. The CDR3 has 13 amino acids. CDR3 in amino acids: CASSREPSYGYTF. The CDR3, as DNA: TGTGCCAGCAGCCGAGAACCATCCTATGGCTACACCTTC.

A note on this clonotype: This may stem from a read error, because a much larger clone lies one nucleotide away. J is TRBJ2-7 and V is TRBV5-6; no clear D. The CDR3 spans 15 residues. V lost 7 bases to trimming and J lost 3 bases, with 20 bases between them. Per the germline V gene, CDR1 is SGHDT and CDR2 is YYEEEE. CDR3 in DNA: TGTGCCAGCGGCCCCACTGGGCTCCCCTACTACGAGCAGTACTTC. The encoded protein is CASGPTGLPYYEQYF.

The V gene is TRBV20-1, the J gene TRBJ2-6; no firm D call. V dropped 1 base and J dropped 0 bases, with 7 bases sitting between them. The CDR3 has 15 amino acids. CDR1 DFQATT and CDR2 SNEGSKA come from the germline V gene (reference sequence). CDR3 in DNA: TGCAGTGCTAGAGGGCAGACCTCTGGGGCCAACGTCCTGACTTTC. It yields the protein CSARGQTSGANVLTF.

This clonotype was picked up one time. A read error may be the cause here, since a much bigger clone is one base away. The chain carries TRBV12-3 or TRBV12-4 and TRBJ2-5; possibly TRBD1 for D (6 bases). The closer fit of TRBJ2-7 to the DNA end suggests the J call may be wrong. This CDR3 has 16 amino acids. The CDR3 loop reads CAGSLKGGGLVSEQYF. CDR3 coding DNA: TGTGCCGGCAGTCTGAAAGGTGGGGGCCTCGTCTCCGAGCAGTACTTC.

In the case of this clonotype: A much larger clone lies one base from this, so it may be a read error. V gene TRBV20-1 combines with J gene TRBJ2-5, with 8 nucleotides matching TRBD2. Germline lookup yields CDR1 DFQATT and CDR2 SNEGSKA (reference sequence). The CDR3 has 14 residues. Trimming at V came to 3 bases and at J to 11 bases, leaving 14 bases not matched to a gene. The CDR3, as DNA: TGCAGTGCTAGTCTTGGGACTAGTAACAATGAGCAGTACTTC. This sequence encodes CSASLGTSNNEQYF.

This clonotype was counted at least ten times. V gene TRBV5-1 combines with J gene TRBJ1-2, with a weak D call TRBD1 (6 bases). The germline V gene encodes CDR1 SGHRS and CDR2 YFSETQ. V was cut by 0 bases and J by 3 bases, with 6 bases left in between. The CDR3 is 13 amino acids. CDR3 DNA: TGCGCCAGCAGCTTGGACAGGGACTATGGCTACACCTTC. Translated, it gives CASSLDRDYGYTF.

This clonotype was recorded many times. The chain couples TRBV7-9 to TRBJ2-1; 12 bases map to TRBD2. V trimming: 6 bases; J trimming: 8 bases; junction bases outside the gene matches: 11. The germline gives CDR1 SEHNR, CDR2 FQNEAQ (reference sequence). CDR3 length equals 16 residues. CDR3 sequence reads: CASSHGLAGPGDEQFF. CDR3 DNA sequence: TGTGCCAGCAGTCATGGACTAGCGGGGCCCGGCGATGAGCAGTTCTTC. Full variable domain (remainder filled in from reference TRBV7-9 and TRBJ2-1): DTGVSQNPRHKITKRGQNVTFRCDPISEHNRLYWYRQTLGQGPEFLTYFQNEAQLEKSRLLSDRFSAERPKGSFSTLEIQRTEQGDSAMYLCASSHGLAGPGDEQFFGPGTRLTVL.

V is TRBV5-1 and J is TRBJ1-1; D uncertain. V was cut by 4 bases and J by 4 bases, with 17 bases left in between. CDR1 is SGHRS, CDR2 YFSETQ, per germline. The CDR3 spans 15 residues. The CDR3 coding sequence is TGCGCCAGCAGCCAGCCCGGCGTATCGGCCACTGAAGCTTTCTTT. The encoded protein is CASSQPGVSATEAFF.

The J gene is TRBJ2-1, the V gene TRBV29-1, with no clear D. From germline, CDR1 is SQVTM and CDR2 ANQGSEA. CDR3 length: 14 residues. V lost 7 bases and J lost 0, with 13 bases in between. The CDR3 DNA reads TGCAGCGCACTACTGGGAATCTCCTACAATGAGCAGTTCTTC. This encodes CSALLGISYNEQFF.

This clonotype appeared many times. CDR3 sequence: CASSLASGGEQYF. The CDR3 region has the DNA TGTGCCAGCAGTTTAGCGTCAGGCGGCGAGCAGTACTTC. The chain recombines TRBV12-3 or TRBV12-4 with TRBJ2-7; D not certain. Trimming shortened V by 0 bases and J by 6 bases, and 9 bases separated the two germline ends. CDR3 size: 13 residues.

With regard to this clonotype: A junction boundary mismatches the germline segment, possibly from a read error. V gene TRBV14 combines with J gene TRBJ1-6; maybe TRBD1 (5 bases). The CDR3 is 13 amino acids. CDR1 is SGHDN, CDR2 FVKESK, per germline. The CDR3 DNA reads TGTGCCAGCAGCCCAGGGCCCTATTCACCCCCCCACTTT. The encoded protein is CASSPGPYSPPHF.

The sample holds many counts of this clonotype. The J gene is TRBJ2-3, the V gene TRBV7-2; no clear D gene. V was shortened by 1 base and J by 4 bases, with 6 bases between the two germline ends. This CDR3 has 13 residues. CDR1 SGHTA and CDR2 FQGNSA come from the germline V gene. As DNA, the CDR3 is TGTGCCAGCAGCTTAGGGGTTTCAGATACGCAGTATTTT. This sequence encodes CASSLGVSDTQYF. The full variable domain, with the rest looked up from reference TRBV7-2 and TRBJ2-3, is GAGVSQSPSNKVTEKGKDVELRCDPISGHTALYWYRQSLGQGLEFLIYFQGNSAPDKSGLPSDRFSAERTGGSVSTLTIQRTQQEDSAVYLCASSLGVSDTQYFGPGTRLTVL.